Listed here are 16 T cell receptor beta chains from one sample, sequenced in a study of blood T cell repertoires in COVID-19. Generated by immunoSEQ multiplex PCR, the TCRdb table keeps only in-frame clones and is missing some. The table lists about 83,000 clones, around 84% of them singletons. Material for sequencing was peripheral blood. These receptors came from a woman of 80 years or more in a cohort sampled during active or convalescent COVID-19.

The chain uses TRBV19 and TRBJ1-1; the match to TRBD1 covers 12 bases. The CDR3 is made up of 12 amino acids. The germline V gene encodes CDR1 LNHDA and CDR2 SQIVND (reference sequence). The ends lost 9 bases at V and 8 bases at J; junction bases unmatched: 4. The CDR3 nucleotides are TGTGCCAGCCGGGACAGGGGGCGAGAAGCTTTCTTT. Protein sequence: CASRDRGREAFF. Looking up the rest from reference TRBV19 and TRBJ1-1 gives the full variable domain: DGGITQSPKYLFRKEGQNVTLSCEQNLNHDAMYWYRQDPGQGLRLIYYSQIVNDFQKGDIAEGYSVSREKKESFPLTVTSAQKNPTAFYLCASRDRGREAFFGQGTRLTVV.

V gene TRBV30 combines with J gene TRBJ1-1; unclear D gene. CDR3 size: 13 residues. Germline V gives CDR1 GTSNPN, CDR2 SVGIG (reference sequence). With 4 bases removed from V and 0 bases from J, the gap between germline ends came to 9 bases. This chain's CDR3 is CAWKRAVNTEAFF. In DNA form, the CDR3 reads TGTGCCTGGAAGCGGGCAGTGAACACTGAAGCTTTCTTT.

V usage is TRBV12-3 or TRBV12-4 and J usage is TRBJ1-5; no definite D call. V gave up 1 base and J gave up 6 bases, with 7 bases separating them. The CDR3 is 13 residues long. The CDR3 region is CASSLEGSQPQHF. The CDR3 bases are TGTGCCAGCAGTTTAGAAGGGAGTCAGCCCCAGCATTTT.

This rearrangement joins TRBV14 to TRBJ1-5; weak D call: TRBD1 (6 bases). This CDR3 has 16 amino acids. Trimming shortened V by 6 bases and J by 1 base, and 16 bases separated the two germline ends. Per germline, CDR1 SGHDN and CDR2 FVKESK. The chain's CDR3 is CASRMGHRVSNQPQHF. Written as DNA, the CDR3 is TGTGCCAGCAGGATGGGTCACAGGGTGAGCAATCAGCCCCAGCATTTT.

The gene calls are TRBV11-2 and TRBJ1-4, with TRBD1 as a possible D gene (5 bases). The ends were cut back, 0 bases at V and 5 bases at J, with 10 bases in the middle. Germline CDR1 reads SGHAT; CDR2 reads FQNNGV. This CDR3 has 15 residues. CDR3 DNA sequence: TGTGCCAGCAGCTTAGATGGGGCAGTGAATGAAAAACTGTTTTTT. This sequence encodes CASSLDGAVNEKLFF. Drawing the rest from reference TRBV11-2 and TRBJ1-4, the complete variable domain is EAGVAQSPRYKIIEKRQSVAFWCNPISGHATLYWYQQILGQGPKLLIQFQNNGVVDDSQLPKDRFSAERLKGVDSTLKIQPAKLEDSAVYLCASSLDGAVNEKLFFGSGTQLSVL.

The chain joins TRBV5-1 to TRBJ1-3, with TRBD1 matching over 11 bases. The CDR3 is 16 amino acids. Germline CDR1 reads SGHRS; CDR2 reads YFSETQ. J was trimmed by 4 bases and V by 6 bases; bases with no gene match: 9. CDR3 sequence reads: CASTYGQGATGNTIYF. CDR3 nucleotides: TGCGCCAGCACCTATGGACAGGGGGCGACGGGAAACACCATATATTTT.

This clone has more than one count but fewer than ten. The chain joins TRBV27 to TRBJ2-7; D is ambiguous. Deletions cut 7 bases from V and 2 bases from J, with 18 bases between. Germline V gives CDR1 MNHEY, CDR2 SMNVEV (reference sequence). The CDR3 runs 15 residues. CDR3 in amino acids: CASTLRRVLTYEQYF. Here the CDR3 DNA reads TGTGCCAGCACCCTGAGACGGGTACTAACCTACGAGCAGTACTTC.

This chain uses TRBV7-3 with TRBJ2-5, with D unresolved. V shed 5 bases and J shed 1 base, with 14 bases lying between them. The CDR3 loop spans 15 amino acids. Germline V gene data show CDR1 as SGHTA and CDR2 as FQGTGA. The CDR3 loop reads CASSLNSGPQETQYF. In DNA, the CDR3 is TGTGCCAGCAGCCTCAACTCAGGCCCCCAAGAGACCCAGTACTTC.

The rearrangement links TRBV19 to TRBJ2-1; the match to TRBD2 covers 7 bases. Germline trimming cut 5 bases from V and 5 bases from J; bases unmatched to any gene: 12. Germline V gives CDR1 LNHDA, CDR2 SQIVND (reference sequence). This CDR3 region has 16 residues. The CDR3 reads CASSGRLTSTNNEQFF. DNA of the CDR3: TGTGCCAGTAGTGGGCGCCTGACTAGCACAAACAATGAGCAGTTCTTC. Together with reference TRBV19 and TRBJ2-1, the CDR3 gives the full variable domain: DGGITQSPKYLFRKEGQNVTLSCEQNLNHDAMYWYRQDPGQGLRLIYYSQIVNDFQKGDIAEGYSVSREKKESFPLTVTSAQKNPTAFYLCASSGRLTSTNNEQFFGPGTRLTVL.

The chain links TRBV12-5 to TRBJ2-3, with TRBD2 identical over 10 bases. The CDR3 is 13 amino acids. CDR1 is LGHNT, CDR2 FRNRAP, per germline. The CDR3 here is CASGTSVPDTQYF. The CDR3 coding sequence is TGTGCCTCGGGGACTAGCGTCCCAGATACGCAGTATTTT.

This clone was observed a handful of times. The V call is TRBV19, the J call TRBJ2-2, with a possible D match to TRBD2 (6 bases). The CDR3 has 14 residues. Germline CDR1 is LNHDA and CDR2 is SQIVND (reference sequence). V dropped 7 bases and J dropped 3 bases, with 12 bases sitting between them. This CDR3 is CASTAGLYTGELFF. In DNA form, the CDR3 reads TGTGCCAGTACGGCGGGACTCTACACCGGGGAGCTGTTTTTT.

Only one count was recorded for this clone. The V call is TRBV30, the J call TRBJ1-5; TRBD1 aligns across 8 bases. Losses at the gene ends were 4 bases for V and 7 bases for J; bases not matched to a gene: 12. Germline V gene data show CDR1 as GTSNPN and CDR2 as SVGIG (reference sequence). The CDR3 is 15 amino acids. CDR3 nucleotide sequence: TGTGCCTGGATTCCAGGACAGGGAATAACACAGCCCCAGCATTTT. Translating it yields CAWIPGQGITQPQHF.

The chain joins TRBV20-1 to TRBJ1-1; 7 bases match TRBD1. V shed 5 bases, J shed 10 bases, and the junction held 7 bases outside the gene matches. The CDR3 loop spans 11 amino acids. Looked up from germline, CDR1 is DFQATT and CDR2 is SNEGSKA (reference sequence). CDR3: CSAARTGRAFF. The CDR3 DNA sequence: TGCAGTGCTGCCCGGACAGGAAGAGCTTTCTTT.

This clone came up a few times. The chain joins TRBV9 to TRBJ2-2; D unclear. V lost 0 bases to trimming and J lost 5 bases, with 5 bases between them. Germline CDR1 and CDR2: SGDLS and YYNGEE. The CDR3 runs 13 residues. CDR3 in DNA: TGTGCCAGCAGCGTAGGAGGAACCGGGGAGCTGTTTTTT. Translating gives CASSVGGTGELFF.

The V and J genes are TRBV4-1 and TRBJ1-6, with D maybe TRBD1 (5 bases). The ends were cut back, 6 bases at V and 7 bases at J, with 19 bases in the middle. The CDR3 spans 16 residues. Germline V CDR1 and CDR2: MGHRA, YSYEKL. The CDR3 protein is CASRQHTGDKNSPLHF. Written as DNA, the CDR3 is TGCGCCAGCAGGCAACACACAGGAGATAAGAATTCACCCCTCCACTTT.

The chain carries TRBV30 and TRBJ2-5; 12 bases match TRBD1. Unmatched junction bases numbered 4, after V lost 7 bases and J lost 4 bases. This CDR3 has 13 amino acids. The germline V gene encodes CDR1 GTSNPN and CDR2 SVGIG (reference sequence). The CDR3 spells CALGQGAGETQYF. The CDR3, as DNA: TGTGCCTTGGGACAGGGGGCCGGAGAGACCCAGTACTTC.